Below, one TCR beta chain is given with its context. Its antigen is not yet known. No base quality information exists; no much larger clone differs at one position. The immunoSEQ Assay, a bias-controlled multiplex PCR, was used to amplify TCRbeta CDR3 regions from genomic DNA. The study's processing was this. The number of nucleated cells in each sample was estimated from the amplification of reference gene primers within the assay. To quantify the absolute abundance of each unique TCRbeta CDR3 rearrangement, sequence reads were collapsed and filtered. For each sample, productive Simpson clonality was calculated as the square root of Simpson's diversity index over productive rearrangements. This is the immuneACCESS table as TCRdb keeps it, with only in-frame sequences that have V and J called. A part of the clones is gone; compared with another copy, unresolved V genes explain less than half, and the rest is unexplained. V and J calls and clone size are given by that table; D and trimming were obtained from the DNA. The sample table lists about 250,000 clones, around nine tenths of them with a count of one. Clones ranked in the top ten supply roughly 1.4% of the sample.

These data originate in a study of blood T cell repertoires in COVID-19 (dated by TCRdb to the early 2020s). Notes on the research overall: The collaborator samples originated in the United States, Italy and Spain and spanned the acute and convalescent phases of COVID-19. Nearly every sample came with metadata listing a de-identified subject ID, COVID-19 status, age in years and sex. The dataset comprised deeply sampled blood TCRbeta repertoires from subjects exposed to, actively infected with, or recovered from COVID-19. Samples came from the ongoing ImmuneRACE study (first 160 participants) plus 1,254 subjects from 6 global collaborators. The repertoires were made available in a free public database intended to serve as a resource for research on the immune response to SARS-CoV-2. HLA class I and class II types, where available, came from metadata supplied by the sample provider rather than from assay-based typing. The material from the prospective study consisted of cDNA or gDNA derived from T cells, B-cell-depleted T cells, or PBMCs.

Study-level results and caveats: The quantity of clinical and demographic metadata differed by source and by participant and was supplied without curation.

Whole blood was collected in K2EDTA tubes by collaborating institutions according to the institutions' own protocols. Collaborator samples were shipped for TCRbeta analysis as frozen whole blood, isolated PBMCs, or DNA extracted from either sample type. The sequence was collected from an elderly man with acute or convalescent COVID-19. What was sequenced was peripheral blood.

The sequenced DNA: TGTGCCAGCAGTGGGAGACTAGCGGGTCTCTACGAGCAGTACTTC. This codes for CASSGRLAGLYEQYF. The V and J genes are TRBV28 and TRBJ2-7; the central 10 bases match TRBD2. Its CDR3 holds 15 amino acids, cysteine through phenylalanine. Only the CDR3 DNA is retained, 45 bases long and in frame from the first base. As encoded in the germline V gene, CDR1 is MDHEN while CDR2 is SYDVKM. At the junction V is shortened by 5 bases and J by 3 bases; bases outside the gene matches: 7.